This is a list of T cell receptor beta chains from one sample in a study of T cell repertoires in cytomegalovirus infection. TCRdb reanalysed the reads using MiXCR and keeps one entry per CDR3 protein. The sample holds around 210,000 distinct CDR3 sequences, 6.5% seen once. Sequenced material: PBMCs. These receptors were obtained from a human donor in good health (CMV status not recorded). Some clones in this sample may be carry-over from other donors' samples. Each CDR3 is given without its conserved first and last residue. The order of the fields is CDR3 length, V gene, J gene, clone size, CDR3 protein. A clone size is listed for some rows: how often the clone was seen (once, few, many), or a class if it is expanded.

12,TRBV29-1,TRBJ1-1,NA,SVGPASMNTEAF
11,TRBV12-5,TRBJ1-2,NA,ASGPGTGDGYT
12,TRBV10-3,TRBJ1-2,many,AISESTGNYGYT
13,TRBV20-1,TRBJ2-5,many,SAAQAASGKETQY
11,TRBV10-3,TRBJ2-1,many,AVTGGPYNEQF
12,TRBV9,TRBJ1-6,many,ASSPLGSNSPLH
12,TRBV14,TRBJ1-1,many,ASSPGWSGPEAF
14,TRBV20-1,TRBJ1-1,many,SRRNTGGQPISEAF
14,TRBV20-1,TRBJ2-7,NA,SARAPQRGFTYEQY
12,TRBV2,TRBJ1-5,few,ASSDLGFDQPQH
15,TRBV7-2,TRBJ2-7,many,ASSFRGASGGSYEQY
15,TRBV30,TRBJ1-2,many,AWSVRSRGKYNEGYT
13,TRBV28,TRBJ1-1,many,ASSLGDRGNTEAF
14,TRBV20-1,TRBJ2-5,many,SANHGQGARWETQY
15,TRBV28,TRBJ2-3,many,ASSSPRGAASTDTQY
11,TRBV7-8,TRBJ1-2,many,ASSLAGIYGYT
14,TRBV7-2,TRBJ2-3,many,ASSLEGLGGRDTQY
12,TRBV20-1,TRBJ2-1,few,SARLAGKSNEQF